Below, one T cell receptor (beta chain) is given with its context. The sample originates from a study of T cell responses to AZD1222 COVID-19 vaccine. The CDR3 is made up of 16 amino acids. After removal of 0 bases from V and 5 bases from J, the junction contained 6 bases not matched to a gene. Germline values: CDR1 LGHNT, CDR2 FRNRAP. The data were produced by immunoSEQ multiplex PCR, yet TCRdb's version contains in-frame clones alone and is incomplete. Counted here are 150,000 to 200,000 clones, under 95% occurring once; the ten biggest clones make up 1.1% to 1.5%. The chain employs TRBV12-5 and TRBJ1-4, with 7 bases aligning to TRBD1. The sequencing used peripheral blood, collected on day 0 of AZD1222 vaccination. The sequence was obtained from an adult in good health. The CDR3 nucleotides read TGTGCTAGTGGTTTGGTCCAGTCAGGGGGGAATGAAAAACTGTTTTTT. Amino acids: CASGLVQSGGNEKLFF.